This T cell receptor (beta chain) was documented in a study of lymphopenia after photon versus proton radiotherapy. Study-wide results and caveats: Photon-treated patients lost naive T cells and TCR diversity; proton-treated stayed stable. In patients who died, overall survival fell as post-nadir TCR diversity dropped more.

Germline V CDR1 and CDR2: LGHNA, YSLEER. J gave up 7 bases and V 0 bases, and 6 bases lay outside the gene matches. CDR3 length: 15 residues. The table came from immunoSEQ multiplex PCR; TCRdb's copy has only in-frame clones and leaves some out. The repertoire holds approximately 53,000 clones, approximately 92% seen once, with 15% to 20% in the top ten. With regard to this clone: Its target is not known.

The specimen was peripheral blood, collected from a patient treated with photon-based radiotherapy. This TCR was sampled from a woman aged 40 to 50 with cholangiocarcinoma. V gene TRBV4-3 combines with J gene TRBJ2-4; TRBD1 aligns across 7 bases. The CDR3 sequence: CASSQELTGLNIQYF. Here the CDR3 DNA reads TGCGCCAGCAGCCAAGAGTTGACAGGGTTGAACATTCAGTACTTC.